Sequencing of this T cell receptor beta chain was carried out in a study of beta chain features in type 1 diabetes (dated by TCRdb to 2016 to 2018). A note on the overall study: Mean age, gender distribution, total cell number and subset yield did not differ between patients and healthy donors. A total of under 120,000,000 sorted cells were examined across all samples, and RNA yield correlated strongly with the number of cells per subset. The study compared TCRB repertoires of sorted circulating CD4+ T cell subsets between recently diagnosed type 1 diabetes patients and matched healthy donors. Whereas all 30 or so donors provided naive and central memory subsets, regulatory and stem cell-like memory subsets were isolated from just 8 patients and about 8 healthy donors. Summary of the overall study and its limitations: Because small numbers of individuals were included in the HLA sub-analyses, any influence of HLA type on TCRB rearrangement was left unresolved. Patients with type 1 diabetes made fewer insertions and deleted more nucleotides at VDJ recombination sites, implying thymic rearrangement abnormalities. In all four CD4+ subsets, TCRB CDR3 length was moderately but significantly shorter in type 1 diabetes patients. Sequencing cDNA rather than genomic DNA could over-represent highly expressing activated cells, although activation and CD3 levels did not differ between groups. Naive, central memory and regulatory TCRB repertoires appeared to be more similar among patients than among healthy donors. PCR may preferentially amplify shorter templates, but because patient and control samples were amplified and corrected together, any resulting skew would affect both groups equally.

From its cysteine to its phenylalanine, the CDR3 spans 16 amino acids. Solely the CDR3 DNA is kept, with 48 bases framed from the first base. Ends trimmed: V by 5 bases, J by 4 bases; bases unmatched to a gene: 14. The germline V gene provides CDR1 SGHRS and CDR2 YFSETQ. Each donor gave one peripheral blood draw, around 100 mL on average, collected into heparinised tubes. Naive, central memory, regulatory and stem cell-like memory CD4+ T cells were sorted on a BD FACSAria II using a panel including CD45RO, CCR7, CD25, CD127, CD95 and CD27. A purity above 98% was achieved for all sorted populations. PBMCs were isolated right away by Lymphoprep density gradient centrifugation and were stained directly, without culture. Samples were stained and sorted in pairs, with one healthy donor and one patient per experiment, so that batch effects were minimized. This clone was seen only a few times. Its antigen remains undetermined. Within one base of it there is no much larger clone, and no base qualities were kept.

The entire isolated RNA was reverse transcribed using the High Capacity cDNA Reverse Transcription Kit, and thus expressed TCRB transcripts were sequenced. Deep immunoSEQ sequencing was applied to naive, central memory and regulatory T cell samples, giving an average of around 4 million total reads per sample. Sorted cells were lysed in RLT buffer, and RNA was extracted using DNase-treated RNeasy Micro or Mini kits according to cell number. To prevent cross-contamination, every cell subset was processed on its own, while patient and healthy donor samples were processed together. TCRB sequences were amplified from cDNA with the immunoSEQ multiplex PCR, producing 87-bp fragments spanning the CDR3 region. Amplicons were sequenced on the Illumina HiSeq platform. From the authors' description of their analysis: Synthetic template baselines were used to correct PCR bias computationally, reads within Hamming distance 2 were collapsed together, and singletons that could not be merged were discarded. Reads were aligned to IMGT to assign V, D and J genes, CDR3 length, and insertions or deletions at six rearrangement sites. Within each subset, clonotype counts were normalized to sorted cell number, after which true diversity and Gini coefficients were computed with the tcR R package. The overlap coefficient, calculated on TCRB nucleotide sequences, was used to measure repertoire sharing. As a proxy for the pre-selection repertoire, out-of-frame TCRB sequences from naive cells were analyzed. This is the immuneACCESS table as TCRdb keeps it, with only in-frame sequences that have V and J called. A part of the clones is gone; compared with another copy, unresolved V genes explain less than half, and the rest is unexplained. V and J calls and clone size are those listed in that table; D and trimming were worked out from the DNA. This sample is represented by about 660,000 clones; more than 12% of them were singletons. The ten largest make up just under 0.04% of the sample.

The TCR sequence derives from a man younger than 30 with type 1 diabetes. Sequenced input: naive CD4+ T cells from blood. The cell subset or site label here, explained by the study, means: true naive CD4+ T cells. The V and J segments used are TRBV5-1 and TRBJ2-5; TRBD1 aligns with 7 central bases. This receptor carries the CDR3 CASSVSRGQSGETQYF. Read as DNA, the sequence is TGCGCCAGCAGTGTGTCGAGGGGGCAGTCAGGAGAGACCCAGTACTTC.